Here is one TCR beta chain with its context. This entry belongs to a study of radiotherapy plus CTLA-4 blockade in lung cancer. Turning to the study itself: For about 18% of patients, objective responses occurred, and around 34% had disease control.

Patients in the study, people with chemo-refractory metastatic non-small-cell lung cancer, received focal radiation plus ipilimumab CTLA-4 blockade. The germline V gene encodes CDR1 MGHRA and CDR2 YSYEKL. Trimming removed 8 bases at V and 2 bases at J, with 11 bases between. CDR3 length equals 13 residues. The table came from immunoSEQ multiplex PCR; TCRdb's copy has only in-frame clones and leaves some out. The sample carries 25,000 to 30,000 clones, about 75% recorded once. This sequence was found in a human donor with non-small cell lung cancer that progressed on radiotherapy plus ipilimumab. The gene calls are TRBV4-1 and TRBJ2-3; the D is unclear. This specimen consisted of peripheral blood, obtained from a patient treated with radiotherapy plus ipilimumab. Here the CDR3 reads CASRDISTDTQYF. The CDR3 nucleotides read TGCGCCAGCCGAGACATTTCCACAGATACGCAGTATTTT.